Listed below are T cell receptor beta chains from one sample, sequenced in a study of shared clonotypes between healthy human individuals. The table came from immunoSEQ multiplex PCR; TCRdb's copy has only in-frame clones and leaves some out. This sample has millions of clones, with approximately 92% found just once. Sequenced sample: naive CD4+ T cells sorted from blood. The receptors derive from a man aged 18 to 30 in good health. The CDR3 runs from the conserved cysteine through the conserved F or W. The D gene is left open where the match is weak. Where a row states a size, it is once, few, many or the class of an expanded clone; other rows omit it.

d_call,j_call,v_call,cdr3_length,clone_size,cdr3_nt,cdr3_aa
.,TRBJ2-5,TRBV2,15,.,TGTGCCAGAGGTTATTGGACATCGGGGGTGGAGACCCAGTACTTC,CARGYWTSGVETQYF
TRBD1,TRBJ2-7,TRBV5-1,14,.,TGCGCCAGCAGCAACACAGGGGCGACCTACGAGCAGTACTTC,CASSNTGATYEQYF
.,TRBJ1-4,TRBV5-6,14,.,TGTGCCAGCAGCTTCTATGCAGTTAATGAAAAACTGTTTTTT,CASSFYAVNEKLFF
.,TRBJ2-7,TRBV6-5,13,.,TGTGCCAGCAGAGGGGGGGTCTTTTACGAGCAGTACTTC,CASRGGVFYEQYF
TRBD2,TRBJ2-3,TRBV7-2,16,.,TGTGCCAGCAGCAAAAGGCTAGCGGCTAGCACAGATACGCAGTATTTT,CASSKRLAASTDTQYF
TRBD2,TRBJ2-3,TRBV9,20,once,TGTGCCAGCAGCGAACAGGGACTAGCGGGCTTCCAATCTAGCACAGATACGCAGTATTTT,CASSEQGLAGFQSSTDTQYF
.,TRBJ1-5,TRBV9,13,once,TGTGCCAGCAGCGTACAGGGTGACCAGCCCCAGCATTTT,CASSVQGDQPQHF
TRBD2,TRBJ2-5,TRBV6-6,12,.,TGTGCCAGCAGTTATAGCGGGGAGACCCAGTACTTC,CASSYSGETQYF
.,TRBJ2-2,TRBV5-1,15,.,TGCGCCAGCAGAGTCCAGGGAACGAACACCGGGGAGCTGTTTTTT,CASRVQGTNTGELFF
.,TRBJ1-4,TRBV6-5,14,.,TGTGCCAGCAGTTGGGGCATGGGCGCTGAAAAACTGTTTTTT,CASSWGMGAEKLFF
.,TRBJ2-6,TRBV10-3,18,.,TGTGCCATCAGTGCCAACCAGGGCCAGTACTCTGGGGCCAACGTCCTGACTTTC,CAISANQGQYSGANVLTF
.,TRBJ1-4,TRBV6-5,11,.,TGTGCCAGCAGTTACCCGGCAAAACTGTTTTTT,CASSYPAKLFF
.,TRBJ1-1,TRBV5-1,13,.,TGCGCCAGCAGCTTGACTCCCGACACTGAAGCTTTCTTT,CASSLTPDTEAFF
.,TRBJ1-6,TRBV6-1,15,few,TGTGCCAGCAGGGAAGAGAGCTCCTATAATTCACCCCTCCACTTT,CASREESSYNSPLHF
.,TRBJ2-7,TRBV20-1,11,.,TGCAGTCCTGGGCAGGGAGGCGAGCAGTACTTC,CSPGQGGEQYF
TRBD1,TRBJ1-2,TRBV7-2,14,.,TGTGCCAGCAGGCCCGGGACAGCGATGTATGGCTACACCTTC,CASRPGTAMYGYTF
.,TRBJ1-4,TRBV19,15,.,TGTGCCAGTAGTTCAAACGGGGCCGATAATGAAAAACTGTTTTTT,CASSSNGADNEKLFF
.,TRBJ1-3,TRBV7-9,15,.,TGTGCCAGCAGCTCGACAGTAAACTCTGGAAACACCATATATTTT,CASSSTVNSGNTIYF
TRBD1,TRBJ1-1,TRBV6-5,13,.,TGTGCCACCTTGGACAGGATGAACACTGAAGCTTTCTTT,CATLDRMNTEAFF
TRBD1,TRBJ1-5,TRBV7-9,14,.,TGTGCCAGCAGCCCCGGACAGGAATATCAGCCCCAGCATTTT,CASSPGQEYQPQHF
TRBD1,TRBJ1-2,TRBV5-1,15,once,TGCGCCAGCAGTTCTCCGGGACAGGGAGTGAGGGGCTACACCTTC,CASSSPGQGVRGYTF
TRBD2,TRBJ2-7,TRBV7-2,16,.,TGTGCCAGCAGCTTAACTAGCGGGAGTTCCATCCGGGAGCAGTACTTC,CASSLTSGSSIREQYF
.,TRBJ1-4,TRBV27,16,.,TGTGCCAGCAGTCCGGTCTGGGGTGCAACTAATGAAAAACTGTTTTTT,CASSPVWGATNEKLFF
.,TRBJ2-5,TRBV27,12,.,TGTCCCCTGGGACCCGGCCAAGAGACCCAGTACTTC,CPLGPGQETQYF
.,TRBJ1-5,TRBV9,15,.,TGTGCCAGCAGCGTAGAGGGGCTGAGCAATCAGCCCCAGCATTTT,CASSVEGLSNQPQHF
.,TRBJ1-1,TRBV30,12,.,TGTGCCTGGAGTGAGCCCCCGTCCCAAGCTTTCTTT,CAWSEPPSQAFF
.,TRBJ2-2,TRBV28,15,once,TGTGCCAGCAGTTCGACGGGCGTTAGCACCGGGGAGCTGTTTTTT,CASSSTGVSTGELFF
TRBD1,TRBJ2-1,TRBV6-5,15,.,TGTGCCAGCAGGATAGGACAGGGGGAGTACAATGAGCAGTTCTTC,CASRIGQGEYNEQFF
.,TRBJ1-1,TRBV10-1,16,.,TGCGCCAGCAGTGACCTCCCGGGAGGTCGGGACACTGAAGCTTTCTTT,CASSDLPGGRDTEAFF
TRBD1,TRBJ2-7,TRBV4-3,16,.,TGCGCCAGCAGCCAAGAGGGGACAGGGGGGTCCTACGAGCAGTACTTC,CASSQEGTGGSYEQYF
.,TRBJ1-5,TRBV7-2,15,.,TGTGCCAGCAGCTACTGGGGCCAGACAAATCAGCCCCAGCATTTT,CASSYWGQTNQPQHF
.,TRBJ2-7,TRBV6-5,11,.,TGTGCCAGCAGGAACGGAGGCGAGCAGTACTTC,CASRNGGEQYF
TRBD2,TRBJ2-7,TRBV7-2,17,.,TGTGCCAGCAGCTTACGGGGGAGAGCGGGAGGGAGCTACGAGCAGTACTTC,CASSLRGRAGGSYEQYF
.,TRBJ1-4,TRBV6-6,15,.,TGTGCCAGCAGTTCAACAGGTTTGGATAATGAAAAACTGTTTTTT,CASSSTGLDNEKLFF
TRBD1,TRBJ1-4,TRBV7-2,15,.,TGTGCCAGCAGTCCCAATGCAGGGGGTAATGAAAAACTGTTTTTT,CASSPNAGGNEKLFF
TRBD2,TRBJ2-3,TRBV27,17,.,TGTGCCAGCAGTCGAGCGTCTAGCGGGGGGACCACTGATACGCAGTATTTT,CASSRASSGGTTDTQYF
.,TRBJ1-6,TRBV6-1,13,.,TGTGCCAGCAGTGTAAGGACAGTTTCACCCCTCCACTTT,CASSVRTVSPLHF
TRBD2,TRBJ2-2,TRBV9,16,.,TGTGCCAGCAGCGTAGGCGGGAGGGGCGGCACCGGGGAGCTGTTTTTT,CASSVGGRGGTGELFF
TRBD1,TRBJ2-5,TRBV25-1,13,.,TGTGCCAGCAGTGGACAGGGACGGGAGACCCAGTACTTC,CASSGQGRETQYF
TRBD1,TRBJ2-5,TRBV5-1,14,.,TGCGCCAGCAGCTTGGCGGACAGGGTTGAGACCCAGTACTTC,CASSLADRVETQYF
.,TRBJ2-7,TRBV7-9,15,.,TGTGCCAGCAGCATTCCGGAGGAAGGGGCCTACGAGCAGTACTTC,CASSIPEEGAYEQYF
.,TRBJ2-7,TRBV2,12,once,TGTGCCAGCAGTGCTCAAAGCCACGAGCAGTACTTC,CASSAQSHEQYF
.,TRBJ1-6,TRBV25-1,14,.,TGTGCCAGCAGTGAATATTTGGGGGATTCACCCCTCCACTTT,CASSEYLGDSPLHF
TRBD1,TRBJ2-2,TRBV6-5,13,.,TGTGCCAGCAGTCGACAGGGTGGCGGGGAGCTGTTTTTT,CASSRQGGGELFF
.,TRBJ2-1,TRBV4-2,15,.,TGTGCCAGCAGCCGACCCGGGACGGACTCGGGTGAGCAGTTCTTC,CASSRPGTDSGEQFF
TRBD1,TRBJ1-4,TRBV28,14,.,TGTGCCAGCAGTTTAAGGACAGGGGATGAAAAACTGTTTTTT,CASSLRTGDEKLFF
.,TRBJ1-5,TRBV6-6,13,.,TGTGCCAGCAAAGGGAATAGCAATCAGCCCCAGCATTTT,CASKGNSNQPQHF
.,TRBJ2-5,TRBV18,13,.,TGTGCCAGCTCCTCGGAGCAGCAAGAGACCCAGTACTTC,CASSSEQQETQYF
.,TRBJ2-3,TRBV5-4,15,once,TGTGCCAGCAGCCCCAGCGGAGCTAGCACAGATACGCAGTATTTT,CASSPSGASTDTQYF
.,TRBJ2-2,TRBV6-4,14,.,TGTGCCAGCAGTGAAGCGAGAGACACCGGGGAGCTGTTTTTT,CASSEARDTGELFF
.,TRBJ2-7,TRBV2,13,.,TGTGCCAGCAGTGGAAACGGGGTCTACGAGCAGTACTTC,CASSGNGVYEQYF
.,TRBJ1-1,TRBV6-1,13,.,TGTGCCAGCAGTCCTTGCAGCTACACTGAAGCTTTCTTT,CASSPCSYTEAFF
.,TRBJ1-1,TRBV2,15,.,TGTGCCAGCAGTGAAGATCGGGGTATGAACACTGAAGCTTTCTTT,CASSEDRGMNTEAFF
.,TRBJ2-1,TRBV7-6,14,once,TGTGCCAGCAGCTTAGGCGGACTTAACAATGAGCAGTTCTTC,CASSLGGLNNEQFF